The clone carrying this T cell receptor beta chain has only a few counts. The antigen is unknown. This sample was taken from a study of beta chain features in type 1 diabetes. Regarding the study as a whole: A moderate, significant TCRB CDR3 shortening appeared in type 1 diabetes across four CD4+ subsets. Reduced insertions and increased deletions marked VDJ junctions in type 1 diabetes patients. Whether TCRB rearrangement is influenced by HLA type was left unresolved in this analysis.

It was via CD45RO/CCR7/CD25/CD127/CD95/CD27 that CD4+ naive, central memory, regulatory and stem cell-like memory cells were sorted. The CDR3 is made up of 13 amino acids. The V and J ends lost 6 bases and 8 bases respectively, with 14 bases between them. Germline values: CDR1 SGHTA, CDR2 FQGNSA. The sequenced template was cDNA made from the entire isolated RNA. It was found that naive, central memory and regulatory T cell samples averaged around 3.5 million reads. Libraries were prepared by immunoSEQ multiplex PCR; TCRdb keeps only in-frame clonotypes and omits some of them. Of more than 100,000 clones listed, approximately 16% were seen once; the top ten hold 2% to 2.5%.

This chain links TRBV7-2 with TRBJ2-1; a weak D match, TRBD2 (6 bases). Specimen: central memory CD4+ T cells from blood. The clonotype comes from a man aged 30 to 39 with type 1 diabetes. In nucleotides, the CDR3 is TGTGCCAGCAGGGGCGCGGGGATCGATGAGCAGTTCTTC. It yields the protein CASRGAGIDEQFF. Using reference TRBV7-2 and TRBJ2-1 for the parts outside the CDR3, the full variable domain is GAGVSQSPSNKVTEKGKDVELRCDPISGHTALYWYRQSLGQGLEFLIYFQGNSAPDKSGLPSDRFSAERTGGSVSTLTIQRTQQEDSAVYLCASRGAGIDEQFFGPGTRLTVL.